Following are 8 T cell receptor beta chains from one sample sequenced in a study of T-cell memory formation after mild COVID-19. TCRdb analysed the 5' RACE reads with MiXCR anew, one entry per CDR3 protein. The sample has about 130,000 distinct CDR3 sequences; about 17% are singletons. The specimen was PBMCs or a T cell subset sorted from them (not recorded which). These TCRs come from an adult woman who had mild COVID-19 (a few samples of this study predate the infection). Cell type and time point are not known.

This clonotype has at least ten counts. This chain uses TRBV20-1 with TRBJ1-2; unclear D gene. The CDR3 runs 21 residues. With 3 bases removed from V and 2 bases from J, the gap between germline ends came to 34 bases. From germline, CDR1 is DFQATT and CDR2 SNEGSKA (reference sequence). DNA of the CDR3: TGCAGTGCTAGGTGGCAGCCACGACCAGCACACGCAGGATCGGGGAACTATGGCTACACCTTC. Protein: CSARWQPRPAHAGSGNYGYTF.

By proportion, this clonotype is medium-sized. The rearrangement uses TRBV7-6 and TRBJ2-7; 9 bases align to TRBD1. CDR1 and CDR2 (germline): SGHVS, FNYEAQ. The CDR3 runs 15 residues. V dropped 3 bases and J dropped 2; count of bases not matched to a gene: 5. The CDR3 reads CASSFGTGLTYEQYF. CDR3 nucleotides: TGTGCCAGCAGCTTCGGGACAGGGCTAACCTACGAGCAGTACTTC. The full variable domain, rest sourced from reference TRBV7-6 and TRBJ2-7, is GAGVSQSPRYKVTKRGQDVALRCDPISGHVSLYWYRQALGQGPEFLTYFNYEAQQDKSGLPNDRFSAERPEGSISTLTIQRTEQRDSAMYRCASSFGTGLTYEQYFGPGTRLTVT.

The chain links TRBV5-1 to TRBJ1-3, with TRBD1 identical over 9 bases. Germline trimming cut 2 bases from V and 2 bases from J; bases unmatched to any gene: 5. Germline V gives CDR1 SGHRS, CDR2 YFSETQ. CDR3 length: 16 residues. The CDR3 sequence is CASSFDGTGPGNTIYF. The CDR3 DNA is TGCGCCAGCAGCTTTGACGGGACAGGGCCTGGAAACACCATATATTTT.

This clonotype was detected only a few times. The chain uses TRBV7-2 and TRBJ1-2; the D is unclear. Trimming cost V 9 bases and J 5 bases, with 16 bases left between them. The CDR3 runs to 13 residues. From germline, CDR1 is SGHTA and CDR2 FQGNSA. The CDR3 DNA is TGTGCCAGGCCCCCTGGACCCAAATATGGCTACACCTTC. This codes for CARPPGPKYGYTF.

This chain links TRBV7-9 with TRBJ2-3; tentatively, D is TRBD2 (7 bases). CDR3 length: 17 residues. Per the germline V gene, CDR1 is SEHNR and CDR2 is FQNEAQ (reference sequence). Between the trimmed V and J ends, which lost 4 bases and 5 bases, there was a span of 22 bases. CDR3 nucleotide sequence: TGTGCCAGCAGCTCAGATTTAGACGGGGGGCAGGAAGATACGCAGTATTTT. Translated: CASSSDLDGGQEDTQYF.

CDR3 in amino acids: CASSHPQGAGYTF. The CDR3 DNA reads TGTGCCAGCAGCCATCCACAGGGGGCAGGCTACACCTTC. This sequence joins TRBV7-9 and TRBJ1-2; 9 nucleotides align to TRBD1. Trimming at V came to 5 bases and at J to 8 bases, leaving 6 bases not matched to a gene. From germline, CDR1 is SEHNR and CDR2 FQNEAQ (reference sequence). The CDR3 is 13 residues long.

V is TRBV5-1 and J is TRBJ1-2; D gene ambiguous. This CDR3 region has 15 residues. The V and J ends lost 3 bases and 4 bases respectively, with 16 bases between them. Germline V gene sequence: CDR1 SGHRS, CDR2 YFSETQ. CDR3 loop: CASSSSQTRGYGYTF. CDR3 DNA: TGCGCCAGCAGCTCTAGCCAGACCCGGGGCTATGGCTACACCTTC.

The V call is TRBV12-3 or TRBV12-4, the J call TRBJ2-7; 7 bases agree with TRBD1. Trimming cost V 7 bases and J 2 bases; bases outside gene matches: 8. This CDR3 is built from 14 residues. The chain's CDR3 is CASNSGDSTYEQYF. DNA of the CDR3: TGTGCCAGCAACTCTGGGGACAGCACCTACGAGCAGTACTTC.